This T cell receptor (beta chain) was identified during a study of control samples from healthy donors and cancer patients (dated by TCRdb to 2018 to 2020). The library relied on the immunoSEQ multiplex PCR assay. What TCRdb holds here is the immuneACCESS table cut down to in-frame rearrangements. Part of the clones is not present; checked against another copy, under half of the missing clones reflect an unresolved V gene, and the others are unexplained. Present in this sample are approximately 100,000 clones, about 85% of which were seen just once. The top ten constitute over 2% of the sample. As to this clone: It has no known antigen specificity. No base quality values were provided; no much bigger clone lies one nucleotide off.

The clonotype comes from a woman in her thirties or forties in good health. Sequencing was carried out using blood.

The CDR3 region: CASIKVLNTGELFF. The nucleotide sequence reads as follows: TGTGCCAGCATTAAGGTTCTGAACACCGGGGAGCTGTTTTTT. The sequence is built from TRBV6-5 and TRBJ2-2, with no reliable assignment of the D segment. Via the germline V gene, CDR1 is MNHEY and CDR2 SVGAGI. The CDR3 measures 14 amino acids from cysteine to phenylalanine. Only the CDR3 DNA is retained, 42 bases long and in frame from the first base. Between the V and J ends, shortened by 7 bases and 1 base respectively, the junction contains 10 bases.